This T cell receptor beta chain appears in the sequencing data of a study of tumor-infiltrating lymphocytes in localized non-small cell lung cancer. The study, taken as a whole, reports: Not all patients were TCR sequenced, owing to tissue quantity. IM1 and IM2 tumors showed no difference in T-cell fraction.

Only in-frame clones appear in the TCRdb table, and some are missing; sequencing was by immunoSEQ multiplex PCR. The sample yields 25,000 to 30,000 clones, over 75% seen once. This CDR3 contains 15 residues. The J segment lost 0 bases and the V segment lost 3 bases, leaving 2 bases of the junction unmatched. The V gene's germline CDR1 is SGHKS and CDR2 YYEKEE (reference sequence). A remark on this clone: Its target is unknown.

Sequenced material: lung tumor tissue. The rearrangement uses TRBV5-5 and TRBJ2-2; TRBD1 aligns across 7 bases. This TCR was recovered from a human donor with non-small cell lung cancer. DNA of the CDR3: TGTGCCAGCAGCTGGGACAGATCGAACACCGGGGAGCTGTTTTTT. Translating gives CASSWDRSNTGELFF. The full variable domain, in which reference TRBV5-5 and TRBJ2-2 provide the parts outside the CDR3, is DAGVTQSPTHLIKTRGQQVTLRCSPISGHKSVSWYQQVLGQGPQFIFQYYEKEERGRGNFPDRFSARQFPNYSSELNVNALLLGDSALYLCASSWDRSNTGELFFGEGSRLTVL.